The following is a T cell receptor beta chain sequence with its context. This CDR3 spans 14 amino acids. Germline V CDR1 and CDR2: SGHTA, FQGNSA. V dropped 5 bases and J dropped 2 bases, with 12 bases sitting between them. Every bit of the isolated RNA underwent reverse transcription, so sequencing read expressed TCRB transcripts. Profiled with immunoSEQ multiplex PCR; TCRdb holds only in-frame clones, not every one. The sample lists 970,000 or so clones; 15% to 20% were seen once. The source of the sample is a study of beta chain features in type 1 diabetes. V and J are TRBV7-2 and TRBJ2-5, with D possibly being TRBD2 (5 bases). The origin of this receptor is a woman aged 18 to 35 in good health. The sequenced material came from naive CD4+ T cells from blood. The CDR3 bases are TGTGCCAGCAGCCCACGCAGAGGGCAAGAGACCCAGTACTTC. Translated: CASSPRRGQETQYF. The full variable domain, in which reference TRBV7-2 and TRBJ2-5 provide the parts outside the CDR3, is GAGVSQSPSNKVTEKGKDVELRCDPISGHTALYWYRQSLGQGLEFLIYFQGNSAPDKSGLPSDRFSAERTGGSVSTLTIQRTQQEDSAVYLCASSPRRGQETQYFGPGTRLLVL.